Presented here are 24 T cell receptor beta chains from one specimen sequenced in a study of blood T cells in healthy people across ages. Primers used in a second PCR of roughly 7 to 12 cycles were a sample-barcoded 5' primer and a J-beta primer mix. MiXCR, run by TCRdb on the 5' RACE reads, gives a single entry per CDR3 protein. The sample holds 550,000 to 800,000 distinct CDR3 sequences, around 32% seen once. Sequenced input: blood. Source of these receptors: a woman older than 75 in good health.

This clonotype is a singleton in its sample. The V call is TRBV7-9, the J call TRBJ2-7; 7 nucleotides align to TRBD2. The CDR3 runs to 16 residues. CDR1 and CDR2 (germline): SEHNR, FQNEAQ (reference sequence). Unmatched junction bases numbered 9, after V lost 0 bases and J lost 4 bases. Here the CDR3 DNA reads TGTGCCAGCAGCTTAGCGTTGGGCGGGAGAGAATACGAGCAGTACTTC. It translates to CASSLALGGREYEQYF.

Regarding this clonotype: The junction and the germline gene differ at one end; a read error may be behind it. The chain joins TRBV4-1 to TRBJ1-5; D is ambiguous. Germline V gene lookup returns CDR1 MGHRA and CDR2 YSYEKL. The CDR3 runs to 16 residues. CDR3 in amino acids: CASSQSPGLSNRPQHF. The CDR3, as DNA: TGCGCCAGCAGCCAATCCCCCGGCCTTAGCAATCGGCCCCAGCATTTT.

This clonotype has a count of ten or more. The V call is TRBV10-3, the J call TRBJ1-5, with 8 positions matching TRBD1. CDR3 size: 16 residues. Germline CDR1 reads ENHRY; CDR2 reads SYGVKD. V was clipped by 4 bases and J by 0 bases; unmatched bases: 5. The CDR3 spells CAISGGDRSSNQPQHF. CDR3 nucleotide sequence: TGTGCCATCAGTGGGGGGGACAGGAGTAGCAATCAGCCCCAGCATTTT.

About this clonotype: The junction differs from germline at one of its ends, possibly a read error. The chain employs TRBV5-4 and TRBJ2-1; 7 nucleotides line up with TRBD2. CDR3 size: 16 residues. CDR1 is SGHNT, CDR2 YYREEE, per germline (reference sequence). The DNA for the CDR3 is TGTACCAGCAGCCGCCGCGGGGGTAGCTCCTACAATGAGCAGTTCTTC. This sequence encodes CTSSRRGGSSYNEQFF.

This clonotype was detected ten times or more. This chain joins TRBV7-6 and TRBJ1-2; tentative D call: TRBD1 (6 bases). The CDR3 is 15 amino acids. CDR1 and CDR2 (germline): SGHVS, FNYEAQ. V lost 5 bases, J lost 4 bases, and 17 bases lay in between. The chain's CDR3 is CASSPLAQGGYGYTF. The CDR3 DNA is TGTGCCAGCAGCCCGCTAGCACAGGGCGGCTATGGCTACACCTTC.

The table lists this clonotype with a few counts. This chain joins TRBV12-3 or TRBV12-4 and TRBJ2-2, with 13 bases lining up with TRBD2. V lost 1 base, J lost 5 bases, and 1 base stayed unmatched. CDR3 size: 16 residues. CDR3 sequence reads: CASSLGGLAGTGELFF. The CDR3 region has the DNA TGTGCCAGCAGTTTAGGGGGACTAGCGGGGACCGGGGAGCTGTTTTTT.

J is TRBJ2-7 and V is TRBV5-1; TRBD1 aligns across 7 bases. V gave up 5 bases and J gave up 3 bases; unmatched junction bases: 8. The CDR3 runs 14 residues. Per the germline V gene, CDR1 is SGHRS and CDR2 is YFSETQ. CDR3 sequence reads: CASSIDRDGYEQYF. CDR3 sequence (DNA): TGCGCCAGCAGTATCGACAGGGATGGCTACGAGCAGTACTTC.

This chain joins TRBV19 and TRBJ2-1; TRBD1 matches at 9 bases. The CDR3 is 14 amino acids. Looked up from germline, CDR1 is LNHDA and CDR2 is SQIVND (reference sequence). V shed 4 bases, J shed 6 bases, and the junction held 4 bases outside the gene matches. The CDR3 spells CASSRGQGINEQFF. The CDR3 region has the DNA TGTGCCAGTAGTAGAGGACAGGGGATCAATGAGCAGTTCTTC.

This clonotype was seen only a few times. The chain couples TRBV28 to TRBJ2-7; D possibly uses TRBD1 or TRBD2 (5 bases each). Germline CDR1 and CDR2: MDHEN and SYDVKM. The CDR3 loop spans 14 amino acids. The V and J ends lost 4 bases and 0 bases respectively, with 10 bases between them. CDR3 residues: CASSSGTPSYEQYF. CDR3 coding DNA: TGTGCCAGCAGTTCGGGGACCCCCTCCTACGAGCAGTACTTC.

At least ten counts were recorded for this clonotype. CDR3 DNA sequence: TGTGCCAGCAGCCAAGCCCGGACAGGGAGAAACTATGGCTACACCTTC. It specifies CASSQARTGRNYGYTF. The chain uses TRBV4-2 and TRBJ1-2; 8 positions agree with TRBD1. V dropped 1 base and J dropped 2; count of bases not matched to a gene: 6. CDR1 is LGHNA, CDR2 YNFKEQ, per germline. The length of the CDR3 is 16 residues.

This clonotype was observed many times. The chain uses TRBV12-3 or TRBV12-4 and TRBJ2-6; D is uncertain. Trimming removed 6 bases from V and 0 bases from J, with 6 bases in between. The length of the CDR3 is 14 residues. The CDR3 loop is CASSASSGANVLTF. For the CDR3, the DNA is TGTGCCAGCAGCGCCAGCTCTGGGGCCAACGTCCTGACTTTC.

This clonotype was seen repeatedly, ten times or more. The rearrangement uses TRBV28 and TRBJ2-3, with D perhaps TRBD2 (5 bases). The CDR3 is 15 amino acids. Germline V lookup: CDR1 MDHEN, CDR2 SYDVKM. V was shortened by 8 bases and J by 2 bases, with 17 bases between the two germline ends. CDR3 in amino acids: CASLRPGKLTDTQYF. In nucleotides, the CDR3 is TGTGCCAGCCTAAGGCCGGGGAAACTCACAGATACGCAGTATTTT. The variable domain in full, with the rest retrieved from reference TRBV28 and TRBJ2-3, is DVKVTQSSRYLVKRTGEKVFLECVQDMDHENMFWYRQDPGLGLRLIYFSYDVKMKEKGDIPEGYSVSREKKERFSLILESASTNQTSMYLCASLRPGKLTDTQYFGPGTRLTVL.

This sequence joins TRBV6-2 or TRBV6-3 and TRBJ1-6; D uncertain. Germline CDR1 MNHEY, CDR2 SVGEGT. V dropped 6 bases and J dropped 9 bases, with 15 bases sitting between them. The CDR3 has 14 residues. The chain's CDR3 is CASSRSPTGSPLHF. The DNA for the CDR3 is TGTGCCAGCAGCCGATCACCGACCGGTTCACCCCTCCACTTT.

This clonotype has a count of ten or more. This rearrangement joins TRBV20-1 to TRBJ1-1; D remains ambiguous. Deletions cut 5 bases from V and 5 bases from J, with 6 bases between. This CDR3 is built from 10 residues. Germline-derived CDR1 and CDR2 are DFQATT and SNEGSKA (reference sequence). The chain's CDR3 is CSASATEAFF. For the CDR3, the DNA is TGCAGTGCTTCGGCAACTGAAGCTTTCTTT.

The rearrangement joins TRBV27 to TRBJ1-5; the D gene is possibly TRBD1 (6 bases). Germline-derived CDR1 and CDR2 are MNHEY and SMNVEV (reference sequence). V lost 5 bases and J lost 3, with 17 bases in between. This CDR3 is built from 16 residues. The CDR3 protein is CASSQRPPGDNQPQHF. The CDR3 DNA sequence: TGTGCCAGCAGTCAGCGGCCCCCAGGGGACAATCAGCCCCAGCATTTT.

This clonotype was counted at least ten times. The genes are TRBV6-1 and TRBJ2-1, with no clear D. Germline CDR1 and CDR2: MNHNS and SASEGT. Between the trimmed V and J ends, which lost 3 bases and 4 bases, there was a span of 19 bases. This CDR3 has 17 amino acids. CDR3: CASSDPIRSPIYNEQFF. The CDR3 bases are TGTGCCAGCAGTGACCCCATCCGTTCCCCTATATACAATGAGCAGTTCTTC.

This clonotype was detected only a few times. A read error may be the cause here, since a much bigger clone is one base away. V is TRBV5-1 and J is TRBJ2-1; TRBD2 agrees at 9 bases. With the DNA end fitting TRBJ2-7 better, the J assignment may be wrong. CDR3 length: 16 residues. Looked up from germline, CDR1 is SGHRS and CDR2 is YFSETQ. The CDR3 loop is CASSRASGGLYNEQYF. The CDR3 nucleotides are TGCGCCAGCAGCCGGGCCAGCGGGGGGCTCTACAATGAGCAGTACTTC.

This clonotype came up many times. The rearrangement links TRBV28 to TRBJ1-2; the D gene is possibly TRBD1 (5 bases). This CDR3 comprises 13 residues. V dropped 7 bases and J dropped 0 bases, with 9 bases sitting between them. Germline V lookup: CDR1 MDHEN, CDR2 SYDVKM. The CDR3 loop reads CASNSGANYGYTF. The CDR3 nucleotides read TGTGCCAGCAACTCGGGGGCTAACTATGGCTACACCTTC.

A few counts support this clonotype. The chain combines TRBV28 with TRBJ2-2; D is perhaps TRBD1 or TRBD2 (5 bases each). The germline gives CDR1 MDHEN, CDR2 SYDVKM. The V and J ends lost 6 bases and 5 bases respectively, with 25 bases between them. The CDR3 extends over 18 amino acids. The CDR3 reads CASSRVLLGATRTGELFF. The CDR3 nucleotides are TGTGCCAGCAGCCGCGTCCTGCTCGGGGCGACGAGAACCGGGGAGCTGTTTTTT.

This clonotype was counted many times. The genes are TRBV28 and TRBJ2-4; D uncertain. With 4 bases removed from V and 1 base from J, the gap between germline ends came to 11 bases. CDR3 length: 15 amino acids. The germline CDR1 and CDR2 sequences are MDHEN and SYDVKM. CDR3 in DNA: TGTGCCAGCAGTTCCCGAAAGGAGGCCAAAAACATTCAGTACTTC. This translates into CASSSRKEAKNIQYF. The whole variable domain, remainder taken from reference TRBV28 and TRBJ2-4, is DVKVTQSSRYLVKRTGEKVFLECVQDMDHENMFWYRQDPGLGLRLIYFSYDVKMKEKGDIPEGYSVSREKKERFSLILESASTNQTSMYLCASSSRKEAKNIQYFGAGTRLSVL.

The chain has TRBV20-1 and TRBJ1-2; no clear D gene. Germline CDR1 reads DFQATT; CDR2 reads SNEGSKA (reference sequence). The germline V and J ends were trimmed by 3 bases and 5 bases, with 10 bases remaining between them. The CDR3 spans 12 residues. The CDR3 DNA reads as TGCAGTGCTAGGCCGCGCCTTTATGGCTACACCTTC. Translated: CSARPRLYGYTF.

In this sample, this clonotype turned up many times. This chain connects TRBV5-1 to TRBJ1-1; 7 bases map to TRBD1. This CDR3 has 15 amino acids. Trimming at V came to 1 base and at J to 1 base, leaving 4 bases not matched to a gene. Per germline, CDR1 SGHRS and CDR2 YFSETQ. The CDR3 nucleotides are TGCGCCAGCAGCTTGATTCGGGACAGGAACACTGAAGCTTTCTTT. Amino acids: CASSLIRDRNTEAFF. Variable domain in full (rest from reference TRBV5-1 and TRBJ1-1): KAGVTQTPRYLIKTRGQQVTLSCSPISGHRSVSWYQQTPGQGLQFLFEYFSETQRNKGNFPGRFSGRQFSNSRSEMNVSTLELGDSALYLCASSLIRDRNTEAFFGQGTRLTVV.

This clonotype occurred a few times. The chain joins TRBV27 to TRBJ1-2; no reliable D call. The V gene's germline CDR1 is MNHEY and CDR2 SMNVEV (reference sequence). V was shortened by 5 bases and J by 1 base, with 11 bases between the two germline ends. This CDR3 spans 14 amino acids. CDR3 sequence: CASSPQRINYGYTF. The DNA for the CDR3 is TGTGCCAGCAGTCCGCAACGGATTAACTATGGCTACACCTTC.

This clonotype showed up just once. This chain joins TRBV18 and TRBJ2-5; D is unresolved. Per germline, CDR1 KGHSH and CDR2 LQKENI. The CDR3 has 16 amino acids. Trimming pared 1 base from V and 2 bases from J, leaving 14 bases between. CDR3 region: CASSPQCLGNQETQYF. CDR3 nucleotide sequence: TGTGCCAGCTCACCACAGTGTCTTGGGAATCAAGAGACCCAGTACTTC.